Sequencing of this T cell receptor (beta chain) was carried out in a study of T cell repertoires in cytomegalovirus infection. About the study: Public TCR beta signatures provided an indication of both CMV infection and a matching HLA type. Study-level results: CMV-specific TCR beta clonotypes restricted by HLA-C dominated the ex vivo response.

As for this clonotype: The antigen remains undetermined.

TCRdb independently ran MiXCR on the reads; one entry per CDR3 protein. The sample lists around 450,000 distinct CDR3 sequences; approximately 33% were seen once. The CDR3 spans 15 residues. In germline, CDR1 is MNHEY, CDR2 SVGEGT. Unmatched junction bases numbered 14, after V lost 10 bases and J lost 7 bases. This chain uses TRBV6-2 or TRBV6-3 with TRBJ2-1; 9 bases line up with TRBD1. The receptor comes from a human donor in good health (CMV status not recorded). Some clones in this sample may be carry-over from other donors' samples. The sample was PBMCs. CDR3 sequence: CATHPGDRAVNEQFF. DNA for the CDR3: TGTGCCACCCACCCGGGGGACAGGGCAGTTAATGAGCAGTTCTTC.